This entry lists 15 T cell receptor beta chains sequenced from one sample in a study of shared clonotypes between healthy human individuals. Produced via immunoSEQ multiplex PCR; TCRdb's table is partial and in-frame only. The sample shows just over 2,000,000 clones, 90% to 95% of them seen only once. The sequenced sample was naive CD4+ T cells sorted from blood. The subset: CD45RA+ positively selected. These receptors were collected from a man aged 18 to 29 in good health.

This rearrangement joins TRBV11-2 to TRBJ2-5; D ambiguous. CDR3 length: 13 amino acids. Germline V gene sequence: CDR1 SGHAT, CDR2 FQNNGV. V was cut by 5 bases and J by 4 bases, with 11 bases left in between. Here the CDR3 DNA reads TGTGCCAGCAGCCAAGGGTTGCGAGAGACCCAGTACTTC. This encodes CASSQGLRETQYF.

V gene TRBV28 combines with J gene TRBJ2-2; a weak D match, TRBD1 (6 bases). The germline CDR1 and CDR2 sequences are MDHEN and SYDVKM. This CDR3 has 18 amino acids. The V end was cut by 2 bases, the J end by 3 bases, with 19 bases between. The CDR3 nucleotides read TGTGCCAGCAGTTTAGTGACAGGTTCAGCTCGGGACACCGGGGAGCTGTTTTTT. Its translation: CASSLVTGSARDTGELFF. The full variable domain, completed using reference TRBV28 and TRBJ2-2, is DVKVTQSSRYLVKRTGEKVFLECVQDMDHENMFWYRQDPGLGLRLIYFSYDVKMKEKGDIPEGYSVSREKKERFSLILESASTNQTSMYLCASSLVTGSARDTGELFFGEGSRLTVL.

V is TRBV19 and J is TRBJ1-2, with D perhaps TRBD1 (6 bases). The CDR3 contains 15 residues. V lost 7 bases and J lost 1, with 16 bases in between. Germline V gene sequence: CDR1 LNHDA, CDR2 SQIVND (reference sequence). The chain's CDR3 is CASKPQGKFNYGYTF. The DNA of the CDR3 is TGTGCCAGTAAACCCCAGGGGAAGTTTAACTATGGCTACACCTTC.

The J gene is TRBJ2-5, the V gene TRBV7-3, with D perhaps assigned TRBD1 or TRBD2 (5 bases each). CDR1 and CDR2 from the germline V gene are SGHTA and FQGTGA. The germline V and J ends were trimmed by 4 bases and 5 bases, with 17 bases remaining between them. The CDR3 sequence is 15 residues long. Written as DNA, the CDR3 is TGTGCCAGCAGCTCGGCCGGGGCAGTGCGGGAGACCCAGTACTTC. Translating it yields CASSSAGAVRETQYF.

The chain combines TRBV7-2 with TRBJ2-2; 8 bases match TRBD1. The CDR3 runs 16 residues. V shed 1 base, J shed 5 bases, and the junction held 6 bases outside the gene matches. Germline CDR1 reads SGHTA; CDR2 reads FQGNSA. CDR3 coding DNA: TGTGCCAGCAGCTTAGTGGGACAGGTAGTGACCGGGGAGCTGTTTTTT. Translated: CASSLVGQVVTGELFF. Complete variable domain (other parts from reference TRBV7-2 and TRBJ2-2): GAGVSQSPSNKVTEKGKDVELRCDPISGHTALYWYRQSLGQGLEFLIYFQGNSAPDKSGLPSDRFSAERTGGSVSTLTIQRTQQEDSAVYLCASSLVGQVVTGELFFGEGSRLTVL.

V is TRBV5-1 and J is TRBJ1-1; D remains ambiguous. This CDR3 comprises 12 residues. Deletions cut 6 bases from V and 1 base from J, with 7 bases between. CDR1 SGHRS and CDR2 YFSETQ come from the germline V gene. CDR3 in amino acids: CASKGQNTEAFF. The CDR3 coding sequence is TGCGCCAGCAAGGGTCAGAACACTGAAGCTTTCTTT.

The chain joins TRBV5-1 to TRBJ2-2; D remains unclear. V lost 0 bases, J lost 7 bases, and 7 bases lay in between. Germline CDR1 is SGHRS and CDR2 is YFSETQ. The CDR3 extends over 13 amino acids. The CDR3 bases are TGCGCCAGCAGCTTGGTGGTGGGCGGGGAGCTGTTTTTT. It translates to CASSLVVGGELFF.

V gene TRBV14 combines with J gene TRBJ2-1; 9 bases line up with TRBD2. The germline CDR1 and CDR2 sequences are SGHDN and FVKESK. The V gene end was trimmed by 4 bases and the J gene end by 7 bases; junction bases not matched to a gene: 11. CDR3 size: 16 residues. The CDR3 DNA reads TGTGCCAGCAGCCTTTATAGCGGGAGAACTACAAATGAGCAGTTCTTC. Its protein product is CASSLYSGRTTNEQFF.

This rearrangement joins TRBV5-1 to TRBJ2-1; TRBD1 agrees at 7 bases. Germline V gene sequence: CDR1 SGHRS, CDR2 YFSETQ. The CDR3 extends over 15 amino acids. V was pared by 4 bases and J by 0 bases, with 4 bases of the junction left unmatched. CDR3 sequence (DNA): TGCGCCAGCAGCCCCGGGACAGCCTCCTACAATGAGCAGTTCTTC. Translating it yields CASSPGTASYNEQFF.

The chain uses TRBV29-1 and TRBJ1-1; D gene ambiguous. The CDR3 has 13 residues. From germline, CDR1 is SQVTM and CDR2 ANQGSEA. Trimming left V 3 bases short and J 0 bases short, with 8 bases between. The DNA of the CDR3 is TGCAGCGTTGAGTGGCTAGTGAACACTGAAGCTTTCTTT. Its protein product is CSVEWLVNTEAFF.

The chain is built from TRBV2 and TRBJ2-7; D possibly corresponds to TRBD2 (6 bases). This CDR3 contains 15 residues. Germline V gene lookup returns CDR1 SNHLY and CDR2 FYNNEI. V lost 2 bases to trimming and J lost 3 bases, with 14 bases between them. The CDR3 bases are TGTGCCAGCAGTGAAAGTTGGGACTCTTTCTACGAGCAGTACTTC. Translated, it gives CASSESWDSFYEQYF.

The rearrangement uses TRBV19 and TRBJ1-4; D remains ambiguous. Germline V gene lookup returns CDR1 LNHDA and CDR2 SQIVND (reference sequence). CDR3 length equals 13 residues. V lost 3 bases, J lost 7 bases, and 9 bases lay in between. CDR3 nucleotides: TGTGCCAGTAGTATGGGTTTGGTTGAAAAACTGTTTTTT. It codes for CASSMGLVEKLFF.

The gene calls are TRBV7-9 and TRBJ1-1, with no clear D. CDR1 and CDR2 (germline): SEHNR, FQNEAQ (reference sequence). The CDR3 consists of 11 residues. V lost 9 bases and J 6 bases, leaving 11 bases between the germline ends. The CDR3: CASSGSSEAFF. The CDR3 coding sequence is TGTGCCAGTTCAGGAAGCTCTGAAGCTTTCTTT. The full variable domain, with the rest looked up from reference TRBV7-9 and TRBJ1-1, is DTGVSQNPRHKITKRGQNVTFRCDPISEHNRLYWYRQTLGQGPEFLTYFQNEAQLEKSRLLSDRFSAERPKGSFSTLEIQRTEQGDSAMYLCASSGSSEAFFGQGTRLTVV.

The CDR3 is CASSLAVIYEQYF. In nucleotides, the CDR3 is TGTGCCAGCAGCTTAGCGGTGATCTACGAGCAGTACTTC. J is TRBJ2-5 and V is TRBV11-2; no definite D call. The J call may be in error: the DNA end matches TRBJ2-7 better. The CDR3 loop spans 13 amino acids. Germline-derived CDR1 and CDR2 are SGHAT and FQNNGV.

V is TRBV28 and J is TRBJ2-5, with D possibly TRBD2 on 5 matching bases. This CDR3 has 12 amino acids. Germline V lookup: CDR1 MDHEN, CDR2 SYDVKM. V lost 4 bases, J lost 12 bases, and 15 bases lay in between. The chain's CDR3 is CASSSRQEAEYF. CDR3 nucleotides: TGTGCCAGCAGTTCCCGTCAGGAGGCCGAGTACTTC.